This T cell receptor (beta chain) was profiled in a study of shared clonotypes between healthy human individuals. Study summary: Each donor contributed plates that comprised three CD4 naive, three CD4 memory, two CD8 naive and one CD8 memory.

Concerning this clone: Its target is not known.

Assay: immunoSEQ multiplex PCR; the TCRdb copy retains only in-frame clones and omits some. The sample has some 2.4 million clones; 93% are singletons. Study findings and constraints: Naive CD4 clonotypes overlapped across a handful of donors at 4.5% to 5.5%. The generation probabilities recorded for non-shared clonotypes fell below those of clonotypes shared by all four donors.

V gave up 1 base and J gave up 0 bases; unmatched junction bases: 1. CDR1 SGHTA and CDR2 FQGNSA come from the germline V gene. This CDR3 contains 18 residues. The sequencing input was naive CD4+ T cells from PBMCs. Subset described: CD45RA+ positively selected. The sequence came from a man younger than 35 in good health. Some clones in this sample may be carry-over from other donors' samples. This chain links TRBV7-2 with TRBJ2-2, with TRBD2 matching 14 bases. Here the CDR3 reads CASSLGTSGRTNTGELFF. The CDR3 nucleotides are TGTGCCAGCAGCTTAGGGACTAGCGGGAGGACGAACACCGGGGAGCTGTTTTTT.